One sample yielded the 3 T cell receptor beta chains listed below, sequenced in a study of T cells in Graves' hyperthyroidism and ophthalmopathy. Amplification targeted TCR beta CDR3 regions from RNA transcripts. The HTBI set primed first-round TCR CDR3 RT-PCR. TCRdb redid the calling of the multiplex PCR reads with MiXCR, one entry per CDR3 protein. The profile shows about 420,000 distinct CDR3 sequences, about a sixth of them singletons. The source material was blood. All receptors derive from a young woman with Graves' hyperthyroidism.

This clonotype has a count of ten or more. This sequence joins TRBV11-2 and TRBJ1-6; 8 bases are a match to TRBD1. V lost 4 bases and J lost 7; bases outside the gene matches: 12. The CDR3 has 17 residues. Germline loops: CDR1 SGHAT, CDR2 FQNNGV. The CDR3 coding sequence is TGTGCCAGCAGCTCCATAAGGAGGACAGGGCGGAATTCACCCCTCCACTTT. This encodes CASSSIRRTGRNSPLHF.

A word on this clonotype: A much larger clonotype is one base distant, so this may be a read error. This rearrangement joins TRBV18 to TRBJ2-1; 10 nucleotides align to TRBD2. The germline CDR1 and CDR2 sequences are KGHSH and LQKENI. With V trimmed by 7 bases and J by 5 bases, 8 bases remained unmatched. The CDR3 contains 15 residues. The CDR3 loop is CASFPLAGSDNEQFF. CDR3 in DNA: TGTGCCAGCTTTCCACTAGCGGGATCGGACAATGAGCAGTTCTTC.

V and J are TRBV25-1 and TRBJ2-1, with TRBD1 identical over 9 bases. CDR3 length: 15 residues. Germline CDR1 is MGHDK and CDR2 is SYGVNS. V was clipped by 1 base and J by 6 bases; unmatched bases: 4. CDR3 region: CASSEWGTGFNEQFF. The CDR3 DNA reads TGTGCCAGCAGTGAATGGGGGACAGGGTTCAATGAGCAGTTCTTC.